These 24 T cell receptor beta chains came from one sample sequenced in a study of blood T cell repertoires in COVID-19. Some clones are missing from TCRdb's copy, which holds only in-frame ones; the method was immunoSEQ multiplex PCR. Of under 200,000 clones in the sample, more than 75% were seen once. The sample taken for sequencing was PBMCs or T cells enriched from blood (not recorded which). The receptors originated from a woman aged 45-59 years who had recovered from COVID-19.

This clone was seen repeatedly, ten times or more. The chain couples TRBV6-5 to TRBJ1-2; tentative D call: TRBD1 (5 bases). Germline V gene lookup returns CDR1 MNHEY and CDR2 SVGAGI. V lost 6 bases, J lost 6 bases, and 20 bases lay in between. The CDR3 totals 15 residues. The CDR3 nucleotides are TGTGCCAGCAGAACCCCGGGGAGGGACTTTGATGGCTACACCTTC. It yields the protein CASRTPGRDFDGYTF.

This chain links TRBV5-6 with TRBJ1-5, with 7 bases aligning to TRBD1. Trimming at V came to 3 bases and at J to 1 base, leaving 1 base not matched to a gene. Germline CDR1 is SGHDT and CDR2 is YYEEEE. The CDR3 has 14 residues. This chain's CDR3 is CASSYRGSNQPQHF. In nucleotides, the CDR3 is TGTGCCAGCAGCTACAGGGGAAGCAATCAGCCCCAGCATTTT.

The CDR3 nucleotides read TGCAGCGTTGAAGACCTGGGACGGACAGCTAACTATGGCTACACCTTC. Translating it yields CSVEDLGRTANYGYTF. The chain joins TRBV29-1 to TRBJ1-2; tentatively, D is TRBD1 (6 bases). The CDR3 sequence is 16 residues long. CDR1 is SQVTM, CDR2 ANQGSEA, per germline. Trimming took 0 bases from V and 0 from J, leaving 14 bases between them.

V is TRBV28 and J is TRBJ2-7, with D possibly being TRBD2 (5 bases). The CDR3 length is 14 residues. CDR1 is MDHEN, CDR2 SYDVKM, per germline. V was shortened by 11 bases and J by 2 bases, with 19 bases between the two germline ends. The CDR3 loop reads CASLPWTGPYEQYF. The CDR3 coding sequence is TGTGCCTCCCTCCCCTGGACTGGTCCCTACGAGCAGTACTTC.

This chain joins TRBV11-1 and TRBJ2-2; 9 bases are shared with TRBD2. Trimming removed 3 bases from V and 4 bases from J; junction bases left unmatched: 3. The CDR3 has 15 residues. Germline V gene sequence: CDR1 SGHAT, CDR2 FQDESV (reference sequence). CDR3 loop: CASSFSGSGTGELFF. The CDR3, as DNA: TGTGCCAGCAGCTTTAGCGGGAGTGGCACCGGGGAGCTGTTTTTT.

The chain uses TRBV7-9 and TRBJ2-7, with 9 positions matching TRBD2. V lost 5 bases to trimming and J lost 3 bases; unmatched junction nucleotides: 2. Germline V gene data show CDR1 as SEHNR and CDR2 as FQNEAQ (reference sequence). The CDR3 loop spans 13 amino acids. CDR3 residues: CASSETSGYEQYF. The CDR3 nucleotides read TGTGCCAGCAGCGAGACTAGCGGCTACGAGCAGTACTTC.

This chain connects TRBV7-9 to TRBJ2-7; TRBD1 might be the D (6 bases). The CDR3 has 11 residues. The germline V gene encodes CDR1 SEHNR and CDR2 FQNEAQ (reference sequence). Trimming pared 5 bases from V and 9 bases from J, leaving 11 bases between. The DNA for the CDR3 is TGTGCCAGCAGCCCGAAGGACAGGCAGTACTTC. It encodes CASSPKDRQYF.

CDR3 sequence: CASSSRHLSSGELFF. As DNA, the CDR3 is TGTGCCAGCAGCAGCCGTCATTTGAGCTCCGGGGAGCTGTTTTTT. The rearrangement uses TRBV3-1 (or the pseudogene TRBV3-2) and TRBJ2-2; D unclear. Germline V CDR1 and CDR2: LGHDT, YNNKEL (reference sequence). This CDR3 contains 15 residues. V dropped 5 bases and J dropped 6 bases, with 16 bases sitting between them.

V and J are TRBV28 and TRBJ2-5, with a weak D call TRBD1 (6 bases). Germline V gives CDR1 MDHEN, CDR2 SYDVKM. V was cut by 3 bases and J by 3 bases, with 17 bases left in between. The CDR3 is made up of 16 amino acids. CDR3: CASSFGRGIAEETQYF. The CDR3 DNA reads TGTGCCAGCAGTTTTGGCAGGGGTATCGCCGAAGAGACCCAGTACTTC.

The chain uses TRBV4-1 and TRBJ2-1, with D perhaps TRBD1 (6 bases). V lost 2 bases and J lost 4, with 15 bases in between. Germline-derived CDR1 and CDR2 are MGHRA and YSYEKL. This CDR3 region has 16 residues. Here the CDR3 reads CASSQWWTEVYNEQFF. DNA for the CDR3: TGCGCCAGCAGCCAATGGTGGACAGAGGTTTACAATGAGCAGTTCTTC.

The CDR3 reads CSGRLAGINEQFF. DNA of the CDR3: TGCAGCGGGCGACTAGCGGGAATAAATGAGCAGTTCTTC. This chain connects TRBV29-1 to TRBJ2-1, with TRBD2 matching over 11 bases. CDR1 is SQVTM and CDR2 is ANQGSEA in the germline V gene. CDR3 length: 13 amino acids. The V and J ends lost 7 bases and 7 bases, in that order; junction bases with no gene match: 6.

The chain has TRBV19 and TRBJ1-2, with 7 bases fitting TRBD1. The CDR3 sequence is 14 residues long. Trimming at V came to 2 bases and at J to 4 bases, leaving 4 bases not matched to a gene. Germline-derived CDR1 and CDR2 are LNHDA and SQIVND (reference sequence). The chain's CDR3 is CASSITGASYGYTF. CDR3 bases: TGTGCCAGTAGTATAACAGGGGCCTCCTATGGCTACACCTTC.

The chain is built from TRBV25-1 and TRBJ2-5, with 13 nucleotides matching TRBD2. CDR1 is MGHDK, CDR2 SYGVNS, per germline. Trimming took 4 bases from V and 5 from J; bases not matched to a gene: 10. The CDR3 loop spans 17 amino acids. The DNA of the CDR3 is TGTGCCAGCAGTGCGTTAGGGACTAGCGGGAAATGGGAGACCCAGTACTTC. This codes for CASSALGTSGKWETQYF.

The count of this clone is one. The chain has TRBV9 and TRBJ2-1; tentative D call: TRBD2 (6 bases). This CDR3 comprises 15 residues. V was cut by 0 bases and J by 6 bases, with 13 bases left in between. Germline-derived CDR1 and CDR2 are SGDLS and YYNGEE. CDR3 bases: TGTGCCAGCAGCGTAGGCGGGGCGCCCAGCAATGAGCAGTTCTTC. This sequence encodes CASSVGGAPSNEQFF.

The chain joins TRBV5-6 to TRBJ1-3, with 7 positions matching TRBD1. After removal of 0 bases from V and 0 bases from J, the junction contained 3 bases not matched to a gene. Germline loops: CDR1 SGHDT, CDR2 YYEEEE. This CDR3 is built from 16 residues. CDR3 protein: CASSLEGDSSGNTIYF. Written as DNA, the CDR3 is TGTGCCAGCAGCTTGGAGGGGGACAGCTCTGGAAACACCATATATTTT.

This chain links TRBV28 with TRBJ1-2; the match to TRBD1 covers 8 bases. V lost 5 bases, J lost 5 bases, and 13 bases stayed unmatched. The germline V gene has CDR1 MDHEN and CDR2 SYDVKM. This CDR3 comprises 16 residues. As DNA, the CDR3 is TGTGCCAGCAGTATCGGGACAGGATCGTTTCTATATGGCTACACCTTC. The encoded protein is CASSIGTGSFLYGYTF.

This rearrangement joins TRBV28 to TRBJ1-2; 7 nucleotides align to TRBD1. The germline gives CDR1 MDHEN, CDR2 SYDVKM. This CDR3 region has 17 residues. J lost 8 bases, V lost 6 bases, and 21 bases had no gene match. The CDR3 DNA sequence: TGTGCCAGCAGGTCACAGGGGACCCTCACCTTATCGGGAGGCTACACCTTC. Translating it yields CASRSQGTLTLSGGYTF.

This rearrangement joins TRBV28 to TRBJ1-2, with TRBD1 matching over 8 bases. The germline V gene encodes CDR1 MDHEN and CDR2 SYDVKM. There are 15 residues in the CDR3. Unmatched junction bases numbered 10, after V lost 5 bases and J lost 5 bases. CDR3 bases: TGTGCCAGCAGTCCCCGGGACAGGCAAGTTTATGGCTACACCTTC. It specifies CASSPRDRQVYGYTF.

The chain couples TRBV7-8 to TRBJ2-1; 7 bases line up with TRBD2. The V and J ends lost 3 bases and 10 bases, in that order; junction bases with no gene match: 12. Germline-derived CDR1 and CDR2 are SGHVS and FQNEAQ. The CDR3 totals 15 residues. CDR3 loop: CASSFRSGPSQEQFF. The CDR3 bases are TGTGCCAGCAGCTTTCGTAGCGGGCCTTCTCAAGAGCAGTTCTTC.

CDR3 protein: CASSLRQGGDTIYF. In nucleotides, the CDR3 is TGTGCCAGCAGCTTACGACAGGGTGGGGACACCATATATTTT. V usage is TRBV7-9 and J usage is TRBJ1-3, with 7 bases lining up with TRBD1. This CDR3 spans 14 amino acids. Germline V CDR1 and CDR2: SEHNR, FQNEAQ (reference sequence). After removal of 2 bases from V and 8 bases from J, the junction contained 6 bases not matched to a gene.

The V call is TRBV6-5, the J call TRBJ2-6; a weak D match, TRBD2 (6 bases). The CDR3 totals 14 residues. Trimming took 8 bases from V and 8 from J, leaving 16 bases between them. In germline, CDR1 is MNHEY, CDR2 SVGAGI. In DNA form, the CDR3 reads TGTGCCAGCCAAGGGACTCCTCATTCCAACGTCCTGACTTTC. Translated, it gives CASQGTPHSNVLTF.

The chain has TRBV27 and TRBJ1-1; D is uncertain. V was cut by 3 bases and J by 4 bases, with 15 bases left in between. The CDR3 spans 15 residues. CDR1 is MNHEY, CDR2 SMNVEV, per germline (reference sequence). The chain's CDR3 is CASSFGLERSTEAFF. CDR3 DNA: TGTGCCAGCAGTTTCGGACTTGAGAGAAGCACTGAAGCTTTCTTT.

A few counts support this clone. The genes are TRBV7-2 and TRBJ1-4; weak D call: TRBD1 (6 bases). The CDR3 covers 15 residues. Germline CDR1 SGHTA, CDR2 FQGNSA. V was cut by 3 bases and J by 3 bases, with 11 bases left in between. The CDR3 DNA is TGTGCCAGCAGCTTGTCGGGACACCCTAATGAAAAACTGTTTTTT. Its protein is CASSLSGHPNEKLFF.

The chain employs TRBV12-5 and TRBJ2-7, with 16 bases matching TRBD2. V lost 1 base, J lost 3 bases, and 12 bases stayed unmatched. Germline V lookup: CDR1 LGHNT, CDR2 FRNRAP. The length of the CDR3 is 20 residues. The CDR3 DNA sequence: TGTGCTAGTGGTTTGGCACCGGGACTAGCGGGAGGGTCCCCCAACTACGAGCAGTACTTC. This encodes CASGLAPGLAGGSPNYEQYF.